The rows below give T cell receptor beta chains drawn from one sample of a study of blood T cell repertoires in COVID-19. Clones were sequenced by immunoSEQ multiplex PCR, and TCRdb holds only the in-frame ones, with some missing. The sample has some 240,000 clones; nearly 90% are singletons. Material for sequencing was peripheral blood. The receptors were sampled from a woman aged 60 to 75 with COVID-19, enrolled during active disease. Both conserved end residues are part of each CDR3. A D gene is named only where the DNA matches it firmly. A clone size is listed for some rows: how often the clone was seen (once, few, many), or a class if it is expanded.

v_call: TRBV28
clone_size: NA
j_call: TRBJ1-1
d_call: TRBD1
cdr3_aa: CASTLGQGGNTEAFF
cdr3_nt: TGTGCCAGCACCCTTGGACAGGGGGGCAACACTGAAGCTTTCTTT

v_call: TRBV24-1
clone_size: few
j_call: TRBJ1-2
d_call: NA
cdr3_aa: CATSKGANYGYTF
cdr3_nt: TGTGCCACCAGTAAGGGGGCTAACTATGGCTACACCTTC

v_call: TRBV20-1
clone_size: NA
j_call: TRBJ2-3
d_call: TRBD2
cdr3_aa: CSASRATSLSTDTQYF
cdr3_nt: TGCAGTGCTAGTAGGGCGACTAGCCTGAGCACAGATACGCAGTATTTT

v_call: TRBV19
clone_size: once
j_call: TRBJ1-1
d_call: NA
cdr3_aa: CASILALDSPTEAFF
cdr3_nt: TGTGCCAGTATCCTGGCTCTGGACAGTCCCACTGAAGCTTTCTTT

v_call: TRBV6-5
clone_size: NA
j_call: TRBJ2-3
d_call: NA
cdr3_aa: CASSFTNRADTQYF
cdr3_nt: TGTGCCAGCAGCTTTACCAACAGGGCAGATACGCAGTATTTT

v_call: TRBV9
clone_size: NA
j_call: TRBJ2-5
d_call: NA
cdr3_aa: CASSPPHHQETQYF
cdr3_nt: TGTGCCAGCAGCCCCCCACACCACCAAGAGACCCAGTACTTC

v_call: TRBV29-1
clone_size: NA
j_call: TRBJ1-1
d_call: TRBD1
cdr3_aa: CSGLTGVETEAFF
cdr3_nt: TGCAGCGGACTGACAGGGGTGGAGACTGAAGCTTTCTTT

v_call: TRBV5-1
clone_size: NA
j_call: TRBJ2-7
d_call: TRBD1
cdr3_aa: CASSHRTGTIDDEQYF
cdr3_nt: TGCGCCAGCAGCCACCGGACAGGGACCATCGACGACGAGCAGTACTTC

v_call: TRBV6-5
clone_size: NA
j_call: TRBJ2-1
d_call: NA
cdr3_aa: CASSYSRGSYNEQFF
cdr3_nt: TGTGCCAGCAGTTACTCGCGCGGCTCCTACAATGAGCAGTTCTTC

v_call: TRBV2
clone_size: NA
j_call: TRBJ1-1
d_call: TRBD1
cdr3_aa: CASTWTGQGTEAFF
cdr3_nt: TGTGCCAGCACCTGGACAGGCCAGGGAACTGAAGCTTTCTTT

v_call: TRBV7-2
clone_size: NA
j_call: TRBJ1-1
d_call: NA
cdr3_aa: CASSFSPGVTEAFF
cdr3_nt: TGTGCCAGCAGCTTTTCGCCAGGGGTCACTGAAGCTTTCTTT

v_call: TRBV4-3
clone_size: NA
j_call: TRBJ2-7
d_call: NA
cdr3_aa: CASSPSWGGSEQYF
cdr3_nt: TGCGCCAGCAGCCCCTCTTGGGGGGGCTCCGAGCAGTACTTC

v_call: TRBV6-6
clone_size: NA
j_call: TRBJ2-3
d_call: NA
cdr3_aa: CASSRRTDTQYF
cdr3_nt: TGTGCCAGCAGTCGGCGGACAGATACGCAGTATTTT

v_call: TRBV12-3/TRBV12-4
clone_size: NA
j_call: TRBJ2-5
d_call: NA
cdr3_aa: CASAAAWKTQYF
cdr3_nt: TGTGCCAGCGCAGCGGCGTGGAAGACCCAGTACTTC

v_call: TRBV18
clone_size: NA
j_call: TRBJ1-1
d_call: NA
cdr3_aa: CASSPSQGMNTEAFF
cdr3_nt: TGTGCCAGCTCACCCTCACAGGGCATGAACACTGAAGCTTTCTTT

v_call: TRBV4-2
clone_size: NA
j_call: TRBJ2-5
d_call: NA
cdr3_aa: CASSQGGRSGETQYF
cdr3_nt: TGTGCCAGCAGCCAAGGTGGGAGGTCAGGAGAGACCCAGTACTTC

v_call: TRBV7-2
clone_size: NA
j_call: TRBJ2-7
d_call: TRBD2
cdr3_aa: CASSPSGGAVYEQYF
cdr3_nt: TGTGCCAGCAGCCCCAGCGGGGGGGCAGTCTACGAGCAGTACTTC

v_call: TRBV7-4
clone_size: NA
j_call: TRBJ2-1
d_call: TRBD1
cdr3_aa: CASSLARSRDRTNNEQFF
cdr3_nt: TGTGCCAGCAGCTTAGCGAGAAGCCGGGACAGGACGAACAATGAGCAGTTCTTC

v_call: TRBV4-1
clone_size: NA
j_call: TRBJ1-5
d_call: NA
cdr3_aa: CASSQDLRGYSNQPQHF
cdr3_nt: TGCGCCAGCAGCCAAGACCTCAGGGGATACAGCAATCAGCCCCAGCATTTT

v_call: TRBV6-2/TRBV6-3
clone_size: NA
j_call: TRBJ2-7
d_call: NA
cdr3_aa: CASSPTPYEQYF
cdr3_nt: TGTGCCAGCAGTCCAACTCCCTACGAGCAGTACTTC

v_call: TRBV2
clone_size: NA
j_call: TRBJ1-6
d_call: TRBD1
cdr3_aa: CASSASRDRNSPLHF
cdr3_nt: TGTGCCAGCAGTGCTTCTCGGGACAGAAATTCACCCCTCCACTTT

v_call: TRBV15
clone_size: NA
j_call: TRBJ1-2
d_call: TRBD1
cdr3_aa: CATSRVTGQGNYGYTF
cdr3_nt: TGTGCCACCAGCAGAGTAACGGGACAGGGGAATTATGGCTACACCTTC

v_call: TRBV6-6
clone_size: NA
j_call: TRBJ1-5
d_call: NA
cdr3_aa: CASSYLNRVPNQPQHF
cdr3_nt: TGTGCCAGCAGTTACCTAAACAGGGTTCCAAATCAGCCCCAGCATTTT

v_call: TRBV6-2/TRBV6-3
clone_size: NA
j_call: TRBJ2-7
d_call: NA
cdr3_aa: CASSRGYEQYF
cdr3_nt: TGTGCCAGCAGTCGGGGATACGAGCAGTACTTC